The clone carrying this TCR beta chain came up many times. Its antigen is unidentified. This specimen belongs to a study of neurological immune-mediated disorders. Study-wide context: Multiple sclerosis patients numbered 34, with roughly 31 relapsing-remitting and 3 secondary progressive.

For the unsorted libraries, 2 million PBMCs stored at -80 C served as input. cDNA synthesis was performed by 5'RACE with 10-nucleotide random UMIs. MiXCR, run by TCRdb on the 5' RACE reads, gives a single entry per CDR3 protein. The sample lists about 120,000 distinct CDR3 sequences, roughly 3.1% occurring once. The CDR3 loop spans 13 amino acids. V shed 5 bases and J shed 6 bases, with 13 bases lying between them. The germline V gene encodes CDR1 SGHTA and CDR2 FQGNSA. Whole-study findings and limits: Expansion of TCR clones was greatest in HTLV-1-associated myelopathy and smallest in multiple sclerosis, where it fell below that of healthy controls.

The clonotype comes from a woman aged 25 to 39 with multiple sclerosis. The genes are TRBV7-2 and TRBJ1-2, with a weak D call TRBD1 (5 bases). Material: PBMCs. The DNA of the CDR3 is TGTGCCAGCAGCCGAGGGACCGGACATGGCTACACCTTC. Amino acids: CASSRGTGHGYTF.